A selection of T cell receptor beta chains follows, all from one sample in a study of T cells in Graves' hyperthyroidism and ophthalmopathy. One entry per CDR3 protein, called by TCRdb with MiXCR from the multiplex PCR reads. The sample includes fewer than 350,000 distinct CDR3 sequences, approximately 18% of them seen just once. Sequenced: blood. These receptor sequences come from a man aged 50-60 years with Graves' ophthalmopathy. The CDR3 runs from the conserved cysteine through the conserved F or W. The D gene is left open where the match is weak. Part of the rows lack a size; the others show once, few, many or a class for expanded clones.

CDR3nt,CDR3aa,d_gene,v_gene,abundance,j_gene
TGTGCCAGCAGTCCCGACGGGCTGACCTACGAGCAGTACTTC,CASSPDGLTYEQYF,.,TRBV12-3/TRBV12-4,many,TRBJ2-7
TGTGCCACCAGCAGAGATCGCTTGACTAGCGCGGGAGAGACCCAGTACTTC,CATSRDRLTSAGETQYF,TRBD2,TRBV15,many,TRBJ2-5
TGTGCCAGCATTAACAGATTCACAGATACGCAGTATTTT,CASINRFTDTQYF,.,TRBV2,many,TRBJ2-3
TGCAGTGCCCGGAGGGGAGGTATGTGGGATAATCAGCCCCAGCATTTT,CSARRGGMWDNQPQHF,.,TRBV20-1,.,TRBJ1-5
TGTGCCAGCAGCCAAGATCTAGTTGATGAGCAGTTCTTC,CASSQDLVDEQFF,.,TRBV14,few,TRBJ2-1
TGTGCCAGTAGTACCCTTGGGTTAGCGGGAGGGGTTGAGCAGTTCTTC,CASSTLGLAGGVEQFF,TRBD2,TRBV19,.,TRBJ2-1
TGTGCCAGCAGCGTAACGACCGCCCGAGGTGAAAAACTGTTTTTT,CASSVTTARGEKLFF,.,TRBV7-9,few,TRBJ1-4
TGTGCCACCAGTGATTGGGGAAGCACGCAGTATTTT,CATSDWGSTQYF,.,TRBV24-1,.,TRBJ2-3
TGTGCCAGCAGTACAGGGGCGCATCATAGCAATCAGCCCCAGCATTTT,CASSTGAHHSNQPQHF,TRBD1,TRBV6-1,many,TRBJ1-5
TGTGCCAGCAGTCCTCTGGACATTCTCTCCTACGAGCAGTACTTC,CASSPLDILSYEQYF,.,TRBV28,.,TRBJ2-7
TGTGCCAGCAGCGTGGACGGGAACCAAGAGACCCAGTACTTC,CASSVDGNQETQYF,.,TRBV9,.,TRBJ2-5
TGCAGTGCTAGACCCGGGACTAGCGGGAGCAGCCGGGAGACCCAGTACTTC,CSARPGTSGSSRETQYF,TRBD2,TRBV20-1,many,TRBJ2-5
TGCAGTGCTAGAGTCGCACTAGCGGGCCGAGCAGATACGCAGTATTTT,CSARVALAGRADTQYF,TRBD2,TRBV20-1,many,TRBJ2-3
TGTGCCAGCAGTGGTCACCTAACCTACGAGCAGTACTTC,CASSGHLTYEQYF,.,TRBV2,many,TRBJ2-7
TGTGCCAGCTCACCACCAGAAAGGACAGTGGAGACCCAGTACTTC,CASSPPERTVETQYF,.,TRBV18,many,TRBJ2-5
TGTGCCAGCAGTTCAACAACGATAAACACCGGGGAGCTGTTTTTT,CASSSTTINTGELFF,.,TRBV27,.,TRBJ2-2
TGTGCCAGCAGCGTAGACGAGGACTTTACCTACGAGCAGTACTTC,CASSVDEDFTYEQYF,.,TRBV9,.,TRBJ2-7
TGCAGTGCCCCGCGGCGAGAGACCCAGTACTTC,CSAPRRETQYF,.,TRBV20-1,few,TRBJ2-5
TGTGCCTGGAACCCTCCGCCGGGGTCCCCGAACACCGGGGAGCTGTTTTTT,CAWNPPPGSPNTGELFF,.,TRBV30,many,TRBJ2-2
TGCAGTGCTAGCGGACTAGCGGGAGGGGATCGAGAGACCCAGTACTTC,CSASGLAGGDRETQYF,TRBD2,TRBV20-1,few,TRBJ2-5
TGTGCCAGCAGCTTAGTAACCCATCGGAGCTTTGAGCAGTTCTTC,CASSLVTHRSFEQFF,.,TRBV7-8,many,TRBJ2-1
TGTGCCAGCAGTGAACTCCGCAGGGCTGATCAGCCCCAGCATTTT,CASSELRRADQPQHF,.,TRBV6-1,many,TRBJ1-5
TGTGCCAGCAGCTTAGGGCTAACCACAGATACGCAGTATTTT,CASSLGLTTDTQYF,.,TRBV7-3,many,TRBJ2-3